This record looks at one T cell receptor (beta chain) sequence and its context. Its antigen is unidentified. CDR3 length: 15 residues. Germline V gene data show CDR1 as MDHEN and CDR2 as SYDVKM. The V and J ends lost 4 bases and 5 bases respectively, with 17 bases between them. MiXCR, applied by TCRdb to the RT-PCR reads, yields one record per CDR3 protein. The sample yields hundreds of thousands of distinct CDR3 sequences, 15% to 20% seen once. This sample was taken from a study of response to subunit inactivated influenza vaccine. Study-wide points: Authors suggested each seasonal flu vaccination may recruit only limited numbers of new T cells.

The clonotype comes from a man in his fifties or sixties who received an inactivated influenza vaccine. V gene TRBV28 combines with J gene TRBJ2-5, with a possible D match to TRBD1 (5 bases). This specimen consisted of CD4+ T cells sorted from PBMCs, obtained around 2 years after vaccination. CDR3 sequence (DNA): TGTGCCAGCAGTTCTGTTGGGGCGACTCTCGAGACCCAGTACTTC. Translating it yields CASSSVGATLETQYF.